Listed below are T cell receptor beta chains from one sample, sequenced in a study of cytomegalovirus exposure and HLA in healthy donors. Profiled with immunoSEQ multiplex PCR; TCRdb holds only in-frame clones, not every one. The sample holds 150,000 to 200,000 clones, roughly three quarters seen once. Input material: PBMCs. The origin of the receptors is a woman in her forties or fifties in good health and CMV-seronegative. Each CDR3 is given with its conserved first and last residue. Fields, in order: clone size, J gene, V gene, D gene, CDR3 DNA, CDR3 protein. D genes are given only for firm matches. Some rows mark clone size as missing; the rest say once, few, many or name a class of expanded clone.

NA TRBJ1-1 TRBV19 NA TGTGCCAGTACCATTATCACGGACAGGAACACTGAAGCTTTCTTT CASTIITDRNTEAFF
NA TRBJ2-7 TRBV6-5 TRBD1 TGTGCCAGCAGTTACCGTGCCGGGACAGGGGCCGAGCAGTACTTC CASSYRAGTGAEQYF
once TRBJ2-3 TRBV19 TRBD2 TGTGCCAGTAGGCGGACTAGCGGGGGCCTCACAGATACGCAGTATTTT CASRRTSGGLTDTQYF
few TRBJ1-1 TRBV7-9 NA TGTGCCAGCAGCTTAGGGGGGGGAGGGACTGAAGCTTTCTTT CASSLGGGGTEAFF
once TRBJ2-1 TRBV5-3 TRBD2 TGTGCCAGAACCCCTGGGCGGACTAGCGGGAGGGCCCCTCGTGGGCGGACCTACAATGAGCAGTTCTTC CARTPGRTSGRAPRGRTYNEQFF
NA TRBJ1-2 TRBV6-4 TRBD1 TGTGCCAGCAGTGTATCCCCCCGGACAGGGGACGAAGGCTATGGCTACACCTTC CASSVSPRTGDEGYGYTF
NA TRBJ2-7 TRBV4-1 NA TGCGCCAGCAGCCCGTGGGCGCCGGACTACGAGCAGTACTTC CASSPWAPDYEQYF
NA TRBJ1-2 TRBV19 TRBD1 TGTGCCAGTAGTATCTTGACAGGGGCTACTAACTATGGCTACACCTTC CASSILTGATNYGYTF
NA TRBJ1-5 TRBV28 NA TGTGCCAGTCATAAGGCGGGGGGAATGGGACAGCCCCAGCATTTT CASHKAGGMGQPQHF
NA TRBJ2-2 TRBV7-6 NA TGTGCCAGCAGCTTAGAAGGGAGAATGTTTTTT CASSLEGRMFF
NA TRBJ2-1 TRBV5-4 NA TGTGCCAGCAGCCCCGGACTGATCAATGAGCAGTTCTTC CASSPGLINEQFF
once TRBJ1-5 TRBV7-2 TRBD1 TGTGCCAGCAGCTTAGCAACAGGGGGGACTCAGCCCCAGCATTTT CASSLATGGTQPQHF
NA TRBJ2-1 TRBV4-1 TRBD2 TGCGCCAGCAGCCCCGACGCGGGAGGGCCTCGGAATGAGCAGTTCTTC CASSPDAGGPRNEQFF
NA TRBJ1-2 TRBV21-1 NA TGTGCCAGCAGCAAGGGTGGACTCCTCTTAAACTATGGCTACACCTTC CASSKGGLLLNYGYTF
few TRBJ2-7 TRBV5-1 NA TGCGCCAGCAGCTTCGGCACCGGGTCGAGCTCCTACGAGCAGTACTTC CASSFGTGSSSYEQYF
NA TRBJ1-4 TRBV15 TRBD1 TGTGCCACCAGCGATTACAGGGGACCGGCTAATGAAAAACTGTTTTTT CATSDYRGPANEKLFF
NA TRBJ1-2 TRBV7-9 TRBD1 TGTGCCAGCAGCGCCCGGACAGGGCCGACAACTAACTATGGCTACACCTTC CASSARTGPTTNYGYTF
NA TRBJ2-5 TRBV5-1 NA TGCGCCAGCAGCTTGATGGGGGCGCAAGAGACCCAGTACTTC CASSLMGAQETQYF
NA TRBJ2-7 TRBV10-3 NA TGTGCCATCGCTGCAGACTCCTACGAGCAGTACTTC CAIAADSYEQYF
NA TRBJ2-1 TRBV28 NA TGTGCCAGCAGTTTTTTCCATCAGGGTGGGGAGCAGTTCTTC CASSFFHQGGEQFF
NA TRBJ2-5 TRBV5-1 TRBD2 TGCGCCAGCAGCTTGAATGCAGCGGGGGGCGGAGAGACCCAGTACTTC CASSLNAAGGGETQYF
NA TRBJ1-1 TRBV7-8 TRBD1 TGTGCCAGCAGCCCCCGACAGGGTCATGTGAACACTGAAGCTTTCTTT CASSPRQGHVNTEAFF
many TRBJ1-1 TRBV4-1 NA TGCGCCAGCAGCCAAGAGGGCAGTCTGAACACTGAAGCTTTCTTT CASSQEGSLNTEAFF
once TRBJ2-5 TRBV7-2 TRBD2 TGTGCCAGCAGCCCGGGACTAGCTGGGCAGACCCAGTACTTC CASSPGLAGQTQYF
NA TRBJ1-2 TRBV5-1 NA TGCGCCAGCAGCTTGGGAAGCGGGGACTATGGCTACACCTTC CASSLGSGDYGYTF
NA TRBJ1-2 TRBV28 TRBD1 TGTGCCAGCAGTTCCCAGGGGGCACAATATGGCTACACCTTC CASSSQGAQYGYTF
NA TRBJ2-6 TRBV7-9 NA TGTGCCAGCAGCTTATCGGGGGTCACTGGGGCCAACGTCCTGACTTTC CASSLSGVTGANVLTF
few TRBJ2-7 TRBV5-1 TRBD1 TGCGCCAGCAGCAAAGACAGGGGCGACGAGCAGTACTTC CASSKDRGDEQYF
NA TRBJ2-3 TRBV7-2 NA TGTGCCAGCACTAATCCCGGGTATACGCAGTATTTT CASTNPGYTQYF
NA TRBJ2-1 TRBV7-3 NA TGTGCCAGCAGCTTAACTAGTAGCGATGAGCAGTTCTTC CASSLTSSDEQFF